Each of the 15 T cell receptor beta chains below was sequenced from the same sample in a study of OX40 agonist ivuxolimab in advanced cancers. Using immunoSEQ multiplex PCR, the repertoire was profiled, and TCRdb retains in-frame clones only, with some absent. The sample lists some 99,000 clones, around 88% occurring once. The material was CD4+ or CD8+ T cells sorted from blood, obtained in a trial of the OX40 agonist ivuxolimab. Receptor source: an adult with an advanced solid tumor such as melanoma, head and neck, liver or kidney cancer.

This clone was seen a few times. V and J are TRBV4-2 and TRBJ1-2; no reliable D call. Germline CDR1 is LGHNA and CDR2 is YNFKEQ. This CDR3 spans 12 amino acids. V lost 8 bases to trimming and J lost 0 bases, with 7 bases between them. CDR3 sequence reads: CASGVPNYGYTF. The CDR3 coding sequence is TGTGCCAGCGGGGTTCCTAACTATGGCTACACCTTC.

In DNA form, the CDR3 reads TGTGCCAGCAGCGTAGGACCGGGACAGCAAGAGACCCAGTACTTC. Translation: CASSVGPGQQETQYF. This rearrangement joins TRBV9 to TRBJ2-5; 7 nucleotides align to TRBD1. Germline values: CDR1 SGDLS, CDR2 YYNGEE. The V segment lost 0 bases and the J segment 2 bases; nucleotides outside the gene matches: 4. The CDR3 covers 15 residues.

The rearrangement links TRBV6-1 to TRBJ2-5, with D possibly being TRBD1 or TRBD2 (5 bases each). Per germline, CDR1 MNHNS and CDR2 SASEGT. The CDR3 has 14 residues. V was pared by 6 bases and J by 5 bases, with 16 bases between. The CDR3 spells CASSGTPGVETQYF. The CDR3 coding sequence is TGTGCCAGCAGCGGGACCCCTGGAGTGGAGACCCAGTACTTC.

This chain joins TRBV19 and TRBJ1-4; no clear D. This CDR3 is built from 15 residues. V was cut by 3 bases and J by 0 bases, with 8 bases left in between. Per germline, CDR1 LNHDA and CDR2 SQIVND (reference sequence). CDR3 DNA: TGTGCCAGTAGTATCACACCGACAACTAATGAAAAACTGTTTTTT. It encodes CASSITPTTNEKLFF.

This clone was observed a single time. The chain uses TRBV16 and TRBJ1-2, with D tentatively TRBD1 (5 bases). This CDR3 comprises 15 residues. V was trimmed by 4 bases and J by 8 bases, leaving 20 bases between them. Per germline, CDR1 KGHSY and CDR2 FQNENV. The CDR3 sequence is CASSPRVGGDEGYTF. Here the CDR3 DNA reads TGTGCCAGCAGCCCCCGGGTCGGGGGAGATGAGGGCTACACCTTC. Looking up the rest from reference TRBV16 and TRBJ1-2 gives the full variable domain: GEEVAQTPKHLVRGEGQKAKLYCAPIKGHSYVFWYQQVLKNEFKFLISFQNENVFDETGMPKERFSAKCLPNSPCSLEIQATKLEDSAVYFCASSPRVGGDEGYTFGSGTRLTVV.

The rearrangement uses TRBV2 and TRBJ2-3, with unresolved D. Germline lookup yields CDR1 SNHLY and CDR2 FYNNEI. The CDR3 extends over 11 amino acids. Trimming shortened V by 4 bases and J by 7 bases, and 6 bases separated the two germline ends. CDR3 sequence: CASSAEYTQYF. In nucleotides, the CDR3 is TGTGCCAGCAGTGCTGAATATACGCAGTATTTT.

For the CDR3, the DNA is TGTGCCAGCAGTGAAGCCGGGGGGTACTATGGCTACACCTTC. Protein product: CASSEAGGYYGYTF. This sequence joins TRBV2 and TRBJ1-2, with a possible D match to TRBD1 (5 bases). Trimming removed 0 bases from V and 3 bases from J, with 8 bases in between. This CDR3 spans 14 amino acids. Germline-derived CDR1 and CDR2 are SNHLY and FYNNEI.

About this clone itself: The CDR3 does not end in the conserved phenylalanine or tryptophan, so this is likely a read error. The chain employs TRBV19 and TRBJ1-6; D possibly corresponds to TRBD1 (5 bases). V lost 4 bases and J 7 bases, leaving 17 bases between the germline ends. CDR1 LNHDA and CDR2 SQIVND come from the germline V gene (reference sequence). This CDR3 comprises 16 residues. CDR3 loop: CASSRGPPTGNSPLHL. The DNA for the CDR3 is TGTGCCAGTAGTAGGGGACCCCCGACCGGGAATTCACCCCTCCACCTT.

The CDR3 region has the DNA TGCAGCGGCAAAAGGACAGGTTCCGAGACCCAGTACTTC. It specifies CSGKRTGSETQYF. V gene TRBV29-1 combines with J gene TRBJ2-5; the match to TRBD1 covers 7 bases. Germline V lookup: CDR1 SQVTM, CDR2 ANQGSEA. The ends lost 7 bases at V and 5 bases at J; junction bases unmatched: 10. The CDR3 covers 13 residues.

The chain couples TRBV27 to TRBJ1-5, with D unclear. Germline V gene data show CDR1 as MNHEY and CDR2 as SMNVEV (reference sequence). The CDR3 runs 15 residues. V was shortened by 2 bases and J by 5 bases, with 13 bases between the two germline ends. CDR3 sequence (DNA): TGTGCCAGCAGTTTAGCGGGCCAGGACTATCAGCCCCAGCATTTT. It codes for CASSLAGQDYQPQHF.

The genes are TRBV18 and TRBJ1-2, with 9 bases that match TRBD1. This CDR3 is built from 14 residues. V lost 3 bases, J lost 8 bases, and 7 bases stayed unmatched. Germline lookup yields CDR1 KGHSH and CDR2 LQKENI. The CDR3, as DNA: TGTGCCAGCTCACCCTCGGGACAGGGTCACGGCTACACCTTC. Its protein is CASSPSGQGHGYTF.

Here the CDR3 DNA reads TGTGCCAGCGTCCCGGGACCGTGGGACTATGGCTACACCTTC. This codes for CASVPGPWDYGYTF. The J gene is TRBJ1-2, the V gene TRBV6-1; D might be TRBD1 (5 bases). CDR3 length: 14 amino acids. CDR1 and CDR2 (germline): MNHNS, SASEGT. The V and J ends lost 8 bases and 3 bases respectively, with 16 bases between them.

The sample holds one count of this clone. CDR3 sequence reads: CANPPYSGANVLTF. Here the CDR3 DNA reads TGTGCCAACCCCCCCTATTCTGGGGCCAACGTCCTGACTTTC. The V gene is TRBV7-9, the J gene TRBJ2-6; D gene ambiguous. Germline V gene lookup returns CDR1 SEHNR and CDR2 FQNEAQ (reference sequence). The V gene lost 10 bases and the J gene lost 1 base, with 11 bases spanning the gap. This CDR3 region has 14 residues.

A remark on this clone: The CDR3 end shows no conserved phenylalanine or tryptophan, and so a read error is likely. The chain combines TRBV7-9 with TRBJ1-6, with D unresolved. The germline V gene has CDR1 SEHNR and CDR2 FQNEAQ (reference sequence). Trimming left V 2 bases short and J 8 bases short, with 7 bases between. The CDR3 runs to 13 residues. The CDR3 loop reads CASSLIGDSPLHL. CDR3 sequence (DNA): TGTGCCAGCAGCTTAATAGGCGATTCACCCCTCCACCTT.

The chain links TRBV5-5 to TRBJ2-1, with a possible D match to TRBD1 (6 bases). The V and J ends lost 10 bases and 8 bases respectively, with 19 bases between them. Germline loops: CDR1 SGHKS, CDR2 YYEKEE (reference sequence). This CDR3 comprises 13 residues. The CDR3 DNA reads as TGTGCCGGGAACGGACAGAACGACGATGAGCAGTTCTTC. It codes for CAGNGQNDDEQFF.